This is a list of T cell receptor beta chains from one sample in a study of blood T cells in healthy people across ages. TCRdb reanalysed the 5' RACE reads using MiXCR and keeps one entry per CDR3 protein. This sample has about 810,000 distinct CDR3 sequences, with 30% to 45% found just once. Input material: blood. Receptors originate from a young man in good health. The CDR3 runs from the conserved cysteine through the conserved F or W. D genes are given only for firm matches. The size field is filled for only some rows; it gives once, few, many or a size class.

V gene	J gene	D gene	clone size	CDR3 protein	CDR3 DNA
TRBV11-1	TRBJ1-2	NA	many	CASSFARANYGYTF	TGTGCCAGCAGCTTTGCCAGGGCCAACTATGGCTACACCTTC
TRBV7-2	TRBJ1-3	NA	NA	CASSPWAGEPYTIYF	TGTGCCAGCAGCCCGTGGGCCGGGGAACCTTACACCATATATTTT
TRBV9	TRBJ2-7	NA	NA	CASSVAGESSYEQYF	TGTGCCAGCAGCGTTGCCGGGGAGAGCTCCTACGAGCAGTACTTC
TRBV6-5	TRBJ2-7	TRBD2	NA	CASSKRDSPHLYEQYF	TGTGCCAGCAGCAAGCGGGATAGCCCACACCTCTACGAGCAGTACTTC
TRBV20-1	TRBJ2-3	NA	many	CSARDLSRGSVDTQYF	TGCAGTGCTAGAGATCTCTCGCGGGGTAGCGTAGATACGCAGTATTTT
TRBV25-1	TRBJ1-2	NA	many	CASSEGVRVGYTF	TGTGCCAGCAGTGAAGGAGTCAGGGTTGGCTACACCTTC
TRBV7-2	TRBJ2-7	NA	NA	CASSTRTQSYNGQYF	TGTGCCAGTAGCACCAGGACCCAGTCCTACAATGGGCAGTACTTC
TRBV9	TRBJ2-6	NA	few	CASAVSGANVLTF	TGTGCCAGCGCCGTTAGTGGGGCCAACGTCCTGACTTTC
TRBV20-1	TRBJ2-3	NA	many	CRMDFTDTQYF	TGCAGGATGGACTTCACAGATACGCAGTATTTT
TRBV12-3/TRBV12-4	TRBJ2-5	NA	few	CASTRRGLQETQYF	TGTGCCAGCACAAGGAGGGGGCTCCAAGAGACCCAGTACTTC
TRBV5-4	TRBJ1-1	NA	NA	CASSSASQEAFF	TGTGCCAGCAGCTCGGCGTCCCAGGAAGCTTTCTTT
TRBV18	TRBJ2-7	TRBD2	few	CASSPGKRDGYSYEQYF	TGTGCCAGCTCACCGGGCAAGCGGGACGGATACTCCTACGAGCAGTACTTC
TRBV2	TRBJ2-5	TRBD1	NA	CAARPGQGQETQYF	TGTGCCGCCAGACCCGGACAGGGGCAAGAGACCCAGTACTTC
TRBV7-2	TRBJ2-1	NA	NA	CASSLPLNEQFF	TGTGCCAGCAGCTTACCCCTAAATGAGCAGTTCTTC
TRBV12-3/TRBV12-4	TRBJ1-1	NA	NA	CASRPRTEAFF	TGTGCCAGCAGGCCACGGACTGAAGCTTTCTTT
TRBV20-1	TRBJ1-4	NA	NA	CSARGATETVATNEKLFF	TGCAGTGCTAGAGGGGCTACAGAAACTGTTGCAACTAATGAAAAACTGTTTTTT